This is a list of T cell receptor beta chains from one sample in a study of T cells after yellow fever vaccination. TCRdb re-called the 5' RACE reads with MiXCR, one entry per CDR3 protein. The table shows just over 250,000 distinct CDR3 sequences, with about 5.2% occurring only once. The sequencing here drew on CD4+ T cells sorted from PBMCs, taken on the day of the yellow fever booster vaccination. Receptor source: a man aged 18-30 years who received the YFV17D yellow fever vaccine. CDR3s include the opening cysteine and the closing phenylalanine or tryptophan. A D gene is named only where the DNA matches it firmly. Only part of the rows carry a size: once, few, many, or a class if the clone is expanded.

TRBD2,TRBJ2-1,TRBV27,few,TGTGCCAGCATCCGTACCCCCCTTAGCGGGACCTCCTACAATGAGCAGTTCTTC,CASIRTPLSGTSYNEQFF
-,TRBJ1-2,TRBV5-5,many,TGTGCCAGCAGCTTAGAGGGGGACTATGGCTACACCTTC,CASSLEGDYGYTF
-,TRBJ1-1,TRBV29-1,-,TGCAGCGCCCAGCGGGTAAGGAACACTGAAGCTTTCTTT,CSAQRVRNTEAFF
-,TRBJ2-1,TRBV2,-,TGTGCCAGCAGTCTTGAGGGCGGGCATGAGCAGTTCTTC,CASSLEGGHEQFF
-,TRBJ1-1,TRBV7-2,-,TGTGCCAGCAGCTTACAACTCGGGGTGAACACTGAAGCTTTCTTT,CASSLQLGVNTEAFF
-,TRBJ1-4,TRBV4-3,few,TGCGCCAGCAGTGGGGGAGGGCGGGTTGAAAAACTGTTTTTT,CASSGGGRVEKLFF
-,TRBJ2-7,TRBV12-3/TRBV12-4,few,TGTGCCAGCAGTTTCAGAACAGCCAAGACCTACGAGCAGTACTTC,CASSFRTAKTYEQYF
-,TRBJ1-5,TRBV7-9,many,TGTGCCAGCAGCGGGCAGAGCAATCAGCCCCAGCATTTT,CASSGQSNQPQHF
-,TRBJ1-3,TRBV6-6,many,TGTGCCAGCAGTTACCAAGGAAACACCATATATTTT,CASSYQGNTIYF
TRBD2,TRBJ2-2,TRBV4-3,many,TGCGCCAGCAGCCAAGATACGCTAGCGGGGGGGCCGACCGGGGAGCTGTTTTTT,CASSQDTLAGGPTGELFF
TRBD1,TRBJ1-5,TRBV10-3,few,TGTGCCATCAGCGCACAGGGGGACAATCAGCCCCAGCATTTT,CAISAQGDNQPQHF
-,TRBJ2-5,TRBV18,-,TGTGCCAGCTCACCACAGTACCAAGAGACCCAGTACTTC,CASSPQYQETQYF
TRBD2,TRBJ2-3,TRBV12-3/TRBV12-4,-,TGTGCCAGCAGTCGCGGGGGGCGGGGCACAGATACGCAGTATTTT,CASSRGGRGTDTQYF
-,TRBJ1-1,TRBV14,few,TGTGCCAGCAGCAAGCAGGGGAGTGGCACTGAAGCTTTCTTT,CASSKQGSGTEAFF
-,TRBJ1-1,TRBV18,few,TGTGCCAGCTCACGACAGGCTAACACTGAAGCTTTCTTT,CASSRQANTEAFF
-,TRBJ2-1,TRBV5-4,-,TGTGCCAGCAGCTTCAAGGGAGTTGGGGATGAGCAGTTCTTC,CASSFKGVGDEQFF
-,TRBJ2-3,TRBV3-1,many,TGTGCCAGCAGCCAAGACCTGAGAGATACGCAGTATTTT,CASSQDLRDTQYF
TRBD1,TRBJ2-3,TRBV18,few,TGTGCCAGCTCACCACCGTCGGGACAGGTCTCCACAGATACGCAGTATTTT,CASSPPSGQVSTDTQYF